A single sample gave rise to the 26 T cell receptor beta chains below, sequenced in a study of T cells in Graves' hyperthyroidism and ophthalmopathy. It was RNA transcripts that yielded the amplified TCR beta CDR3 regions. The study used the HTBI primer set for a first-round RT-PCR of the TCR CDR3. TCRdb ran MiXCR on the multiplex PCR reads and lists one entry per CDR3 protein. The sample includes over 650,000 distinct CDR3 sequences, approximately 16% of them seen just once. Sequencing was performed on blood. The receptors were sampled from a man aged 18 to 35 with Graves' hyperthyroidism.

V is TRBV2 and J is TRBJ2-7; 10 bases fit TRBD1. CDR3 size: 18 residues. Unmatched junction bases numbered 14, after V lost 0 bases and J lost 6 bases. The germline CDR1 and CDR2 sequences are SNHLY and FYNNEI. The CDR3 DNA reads TGTGCCAGCAGTGAAGCGCGCTTTGGGGACAGGGGAGGTGGCGAGCAGTACTTC. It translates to CASSEARFGDRGGGEQYF.

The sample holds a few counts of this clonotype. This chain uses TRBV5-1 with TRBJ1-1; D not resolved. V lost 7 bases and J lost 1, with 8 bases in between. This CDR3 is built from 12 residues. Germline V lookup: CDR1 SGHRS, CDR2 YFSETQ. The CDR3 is CASGRQNTEAFF. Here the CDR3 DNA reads TGCGCCAGCGGTCGACAGAACACTGAAGCTTTCTTT.

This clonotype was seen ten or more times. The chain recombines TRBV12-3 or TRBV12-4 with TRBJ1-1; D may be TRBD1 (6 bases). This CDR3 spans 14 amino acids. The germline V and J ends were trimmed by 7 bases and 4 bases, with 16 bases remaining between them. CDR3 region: CASITGRGSTEAFF. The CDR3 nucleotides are TGTGCCAGCATCACCGGCAGGGGAAGCACTGAAGCTTTCTTT.

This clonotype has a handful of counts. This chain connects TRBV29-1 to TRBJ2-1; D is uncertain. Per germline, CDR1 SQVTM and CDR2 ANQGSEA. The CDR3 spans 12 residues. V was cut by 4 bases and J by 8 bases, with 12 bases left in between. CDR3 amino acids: CSVVSLSDEQFF. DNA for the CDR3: TGCAGCGTTGTTTCTCTAAGCGATGAGCAGTTCTTC.

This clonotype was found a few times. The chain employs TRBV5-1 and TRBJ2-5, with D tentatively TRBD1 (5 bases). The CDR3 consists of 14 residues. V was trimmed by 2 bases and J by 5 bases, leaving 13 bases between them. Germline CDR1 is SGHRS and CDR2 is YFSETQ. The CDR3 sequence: CASSFQGFRETQYF. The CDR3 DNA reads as TGCGCCAGCAGCTTCCAGGGTTTTCGGGAGACCCAGTACTTC.

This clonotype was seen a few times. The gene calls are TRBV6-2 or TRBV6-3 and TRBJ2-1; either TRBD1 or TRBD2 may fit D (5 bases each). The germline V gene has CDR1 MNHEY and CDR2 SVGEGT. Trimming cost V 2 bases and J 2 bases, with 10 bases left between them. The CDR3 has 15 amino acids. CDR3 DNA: TGTGCCAGCAGTTACATGGGGGTTCCCTACAATGAGCAGTTCTTC. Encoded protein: CASSYMGVPYNEQFF.

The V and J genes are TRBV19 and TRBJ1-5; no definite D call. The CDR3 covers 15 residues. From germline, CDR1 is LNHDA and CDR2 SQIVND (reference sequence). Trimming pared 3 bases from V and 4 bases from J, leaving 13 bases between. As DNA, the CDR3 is TGTGCCAGTAGTATTAGCAGGCGCCAGAATCAGCCCCAGCATTTT. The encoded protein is CASSISRRQNQPQHF. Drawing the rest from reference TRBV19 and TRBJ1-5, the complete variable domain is DGGITQSPKYLFRKEGQNVTLSCEQNLNHDAMYWYRQDPGQGLRLIYYSQIVNDFQKGDIAEGYSVSREKKESFPLTVTSAQKNPTAFYLCASSISRRQNQPQHFGDGTRLSIL.

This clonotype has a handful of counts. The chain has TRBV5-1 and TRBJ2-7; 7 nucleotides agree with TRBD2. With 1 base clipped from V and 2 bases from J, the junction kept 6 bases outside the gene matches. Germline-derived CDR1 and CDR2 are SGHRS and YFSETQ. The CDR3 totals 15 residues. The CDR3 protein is CASSLLAGEAYEQYF. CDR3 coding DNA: TGCGCCAGCAGCTTGCTTGCGGGAGAAGCCTACGAGCAGTACTTC. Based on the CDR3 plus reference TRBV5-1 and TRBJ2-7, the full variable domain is KAGVTQTPRYLIKTRGQQVTLSCSPISGHRSVSWYQQTPGQGLQFLFEYFSETQRNKGNFPGRFSGRQFSNSRSEMNVSTLELGDSALYLCASSLLAGEAYEQYFGPGTRLTVT.

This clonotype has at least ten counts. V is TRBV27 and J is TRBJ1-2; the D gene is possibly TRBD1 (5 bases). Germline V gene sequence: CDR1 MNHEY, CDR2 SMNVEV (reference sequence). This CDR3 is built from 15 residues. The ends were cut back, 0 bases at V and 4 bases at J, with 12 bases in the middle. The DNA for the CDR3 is TGTGCCAGCAGTTTATCCACGACGGGGGGCTATGGCTACACCTTC. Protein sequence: CASSLSTTGGYGYTF.

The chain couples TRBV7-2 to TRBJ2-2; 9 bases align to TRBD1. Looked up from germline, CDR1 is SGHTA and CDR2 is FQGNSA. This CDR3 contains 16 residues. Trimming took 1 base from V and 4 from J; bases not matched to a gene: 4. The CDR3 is CASSLGTGEGTGELFF. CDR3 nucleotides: TGTGCCAGCAGCTTAGGGACAGGGGAAGGCACCGGGGAGCTGTTTTTT.

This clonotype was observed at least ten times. The CDR3 spells CATYANTYEQYF. CDR3 sequence (DNA): TGTGCCACATACGCAAATACCTACGAGCAGTACTTC. The genes are TRBV28 and TRBJ2-7; D not certain. The length of the CDR3 is 12 residues. Trimming pared 10 bases from V and 2 bases from J, leaving 12 bases between. In germline, CDR1 is MDHEN, CDR2 SYDVKM.

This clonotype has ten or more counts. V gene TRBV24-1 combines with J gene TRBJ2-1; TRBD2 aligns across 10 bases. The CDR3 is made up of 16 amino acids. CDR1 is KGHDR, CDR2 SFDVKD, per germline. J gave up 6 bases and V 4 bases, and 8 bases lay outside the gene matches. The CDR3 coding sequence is TGTGCCACCAGTGAGGCCGGGACTAGCGCGATCAATGAGCAGTTCTTC. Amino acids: CATSEAGTSAINEQFF.

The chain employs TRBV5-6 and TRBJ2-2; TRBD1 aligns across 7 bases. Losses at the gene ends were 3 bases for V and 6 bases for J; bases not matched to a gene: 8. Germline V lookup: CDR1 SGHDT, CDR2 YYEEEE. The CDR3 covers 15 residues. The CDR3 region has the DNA TGTGCCAGCAGCTCCCTTCCCGGACAGGCCGGGGAGCTGTTTTTT. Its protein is CASSSLPGQAGELFF.

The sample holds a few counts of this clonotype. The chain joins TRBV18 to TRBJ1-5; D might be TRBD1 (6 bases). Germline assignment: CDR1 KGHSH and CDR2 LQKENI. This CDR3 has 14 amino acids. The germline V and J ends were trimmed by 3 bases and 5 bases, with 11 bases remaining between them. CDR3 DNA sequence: TGTGCCAGCTCACCGTACAGGGAGGATCAGCCCCAGCATTTT. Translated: CASSPYREDQPQHF.

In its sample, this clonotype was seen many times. CDR3 sequence (DNA): TGTGCCAGCAGCCAAATGCCGGGGGGTGAGCAGTTCTTC. It is translated as CASSQMPGGEQFF. This chain connects TRBV3-1 to TRBJ2-1; 7 bases align to TRBD2. CDR3 size: 13 residues. CDR1 and CDR2 (germline): LGHDT, YNNKEL (reference sequence). Trimming removed 2 bases from V and 9 bases from J; junction bases left unmatched: 4.

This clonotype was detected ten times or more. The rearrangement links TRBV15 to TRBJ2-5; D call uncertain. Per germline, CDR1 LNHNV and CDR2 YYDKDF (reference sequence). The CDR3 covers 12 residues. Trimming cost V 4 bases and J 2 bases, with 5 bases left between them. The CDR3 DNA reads TGTGCCACCAGCACTAGTCAAGAGACCCAGTACTTC. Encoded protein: CATSTSQETQYF. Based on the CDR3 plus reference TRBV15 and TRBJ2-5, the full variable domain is DAMVIQNPRYQVTQFGKPVTLSCSQTLNHNVMYWYQQKSSQAPKLLFHYYDKDFNNEADTPDNFQSRRPNTSFCFLDIRSPGLGDTAMYLCATSTSQETQYFGPGTRLLVL.

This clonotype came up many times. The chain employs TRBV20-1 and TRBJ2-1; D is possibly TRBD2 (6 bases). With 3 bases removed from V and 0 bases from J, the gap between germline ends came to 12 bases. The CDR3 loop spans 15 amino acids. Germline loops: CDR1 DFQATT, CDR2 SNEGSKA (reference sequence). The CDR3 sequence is CSASGAGSSYNEQFF. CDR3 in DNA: TGCAGTGCTAGCGGGGCGGGAAGCTCCTACAATGAGCAGTTCTTC.

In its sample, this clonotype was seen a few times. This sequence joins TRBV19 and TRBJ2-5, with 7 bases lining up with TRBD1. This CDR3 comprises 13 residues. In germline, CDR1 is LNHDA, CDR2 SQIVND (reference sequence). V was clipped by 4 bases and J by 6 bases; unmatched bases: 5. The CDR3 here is CASSRDRHKTQYF. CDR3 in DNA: TGTGCCAGTAGTAGGGACAGACACAAGACCCAGTACTTC.

The CDR3 sequence is CASSQEVSRPYEQYF. Written as DNA, the CDR3 is TGTGCCAGCAGCCAAGAGGTTAGCCGGCCTTACGAGCAGTACTTC. The chain carries TRBV4-2 and TRBJ2-7; D gene ambiguous. V dropped 0 bases and J dropped 4 bases, with 13 bases sitting between them. The CDR3 is made up of 15 amino acids. Germline-derived CDR1 and CDR2 are LGHNA and YNFKEQ.

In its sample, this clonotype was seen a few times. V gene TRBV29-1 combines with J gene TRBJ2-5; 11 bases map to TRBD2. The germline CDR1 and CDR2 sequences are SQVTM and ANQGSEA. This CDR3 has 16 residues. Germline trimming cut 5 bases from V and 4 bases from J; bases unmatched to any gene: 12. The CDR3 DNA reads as TGCAGCGTTTACGGGACTAGCGGAACATTGGGAGAGACCCAGTACTTC. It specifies CSVYGTSGTLGETQYF.

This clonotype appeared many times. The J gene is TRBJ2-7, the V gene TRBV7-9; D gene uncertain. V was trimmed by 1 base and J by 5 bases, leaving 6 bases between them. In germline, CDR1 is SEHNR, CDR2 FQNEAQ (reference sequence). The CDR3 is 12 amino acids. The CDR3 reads CASSLGRNEQYF. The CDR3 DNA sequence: TGTGCCAGCAGCTTAGGGCGTAACGAGCAGTACTTC.

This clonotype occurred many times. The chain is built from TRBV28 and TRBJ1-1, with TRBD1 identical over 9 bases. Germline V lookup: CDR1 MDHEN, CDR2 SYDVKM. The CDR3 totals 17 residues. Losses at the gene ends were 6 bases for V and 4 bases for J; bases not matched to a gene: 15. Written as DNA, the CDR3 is TGTGCCAGCAGCTGGATACAGGGGGCTAGGGGGAGCACTGAAGCTTTCTTT. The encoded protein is CASSWIQGARGSTEAFF.

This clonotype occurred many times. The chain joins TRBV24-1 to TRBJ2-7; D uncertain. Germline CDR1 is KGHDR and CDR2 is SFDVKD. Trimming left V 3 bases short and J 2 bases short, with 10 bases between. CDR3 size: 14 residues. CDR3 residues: CATSDPAVPYEQYF. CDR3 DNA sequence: TGTGCCACCAGTGATCCCGCGGTTCCCTACGAGCAGTACTTC.

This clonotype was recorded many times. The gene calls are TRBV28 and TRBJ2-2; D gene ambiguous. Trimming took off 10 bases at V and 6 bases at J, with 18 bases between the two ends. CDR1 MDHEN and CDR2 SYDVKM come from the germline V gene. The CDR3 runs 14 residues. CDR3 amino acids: CATRQLWSAGELFF. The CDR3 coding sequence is TGTGCCACCCGGCAACTGTGGTCTGCCGGGGAGCTGTTTTTT.

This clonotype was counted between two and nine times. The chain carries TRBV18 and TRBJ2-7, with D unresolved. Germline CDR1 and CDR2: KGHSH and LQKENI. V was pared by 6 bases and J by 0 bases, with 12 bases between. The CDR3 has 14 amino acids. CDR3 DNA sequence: TGTGCCAGCTCCTCCATTGCTAGCTCCTACGAGCAGTACTTC. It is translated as CASSSIASSYEQYF.

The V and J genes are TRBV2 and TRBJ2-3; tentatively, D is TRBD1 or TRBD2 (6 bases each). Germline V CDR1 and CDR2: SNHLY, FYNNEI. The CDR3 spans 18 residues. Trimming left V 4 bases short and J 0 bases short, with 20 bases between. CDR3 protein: CASSATGAINPSTDTQYF. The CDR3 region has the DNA TGTGCCAGCAGTGCTACGGGGGCAATCAACCCTAGCACAGATACGCAGTATTTT.